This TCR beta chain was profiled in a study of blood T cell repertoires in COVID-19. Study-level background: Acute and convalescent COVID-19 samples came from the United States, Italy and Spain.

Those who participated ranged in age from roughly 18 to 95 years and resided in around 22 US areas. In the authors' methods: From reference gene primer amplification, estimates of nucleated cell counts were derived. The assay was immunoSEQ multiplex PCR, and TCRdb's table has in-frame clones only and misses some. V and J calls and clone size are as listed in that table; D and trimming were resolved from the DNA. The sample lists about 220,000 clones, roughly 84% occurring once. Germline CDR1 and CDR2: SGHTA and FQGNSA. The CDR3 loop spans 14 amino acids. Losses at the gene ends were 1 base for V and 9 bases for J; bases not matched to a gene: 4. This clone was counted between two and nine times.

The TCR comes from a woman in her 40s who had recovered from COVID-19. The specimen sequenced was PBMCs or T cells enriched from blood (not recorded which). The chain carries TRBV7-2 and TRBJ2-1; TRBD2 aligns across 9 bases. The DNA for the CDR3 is TGTGCCAGCAGCTTAGTTAGCGGGAGTACTGAGCAGTTCTTC. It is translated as CASSLVSGSTEQFF.